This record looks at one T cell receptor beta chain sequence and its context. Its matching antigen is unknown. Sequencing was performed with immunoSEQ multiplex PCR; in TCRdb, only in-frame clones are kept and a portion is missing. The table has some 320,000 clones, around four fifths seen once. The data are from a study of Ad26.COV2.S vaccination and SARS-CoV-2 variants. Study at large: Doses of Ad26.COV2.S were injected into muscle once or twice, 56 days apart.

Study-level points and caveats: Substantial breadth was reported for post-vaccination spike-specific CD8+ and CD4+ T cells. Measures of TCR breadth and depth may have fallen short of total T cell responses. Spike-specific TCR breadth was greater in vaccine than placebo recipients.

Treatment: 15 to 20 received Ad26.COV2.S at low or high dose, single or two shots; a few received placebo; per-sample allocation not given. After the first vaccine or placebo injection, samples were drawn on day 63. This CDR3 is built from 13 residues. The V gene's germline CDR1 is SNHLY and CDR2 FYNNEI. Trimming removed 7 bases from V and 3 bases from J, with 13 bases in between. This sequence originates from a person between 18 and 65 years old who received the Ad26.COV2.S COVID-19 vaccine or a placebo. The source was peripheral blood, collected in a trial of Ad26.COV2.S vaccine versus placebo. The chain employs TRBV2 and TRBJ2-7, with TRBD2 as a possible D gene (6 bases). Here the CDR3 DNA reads TGTGCCAGCATCCGGGGGTTAGACTACGAGCAGTACTTC. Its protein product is CASIRGLDYEQYF.